The TCR beta chain under discussion was sequenced for a study of cytomegalovirus exposure and HLA in healthy donors. PCR amplification relied on 60 Vbeta primers (plus 13 Jbeta primers). Measured with immunoSEQ multiplex PCR; TCRdb has only the in-frame clones, and not every one. This table holds 120,000 to 150,000 clones, around a tenth found once. Concerning this clone itself: The antigen is undetermined.

Study outcomes and limitations: Testing in vitro showed a few CMV-associated chains specific for CMV antigens. In an earlier analysis, most TCR beta V segments were productive about 87% or about 30% of the time. For TCR beta chains, V- and J-gene trimming was later linked to a missense DCLRE1C variant. TRBV6-2, TRBV6-3 and some other V segments were excluded as indistinguishable.

The CDR3 extends over 14 amino acids. Germline CDR1 is LGHNA and CDR2 is YNFKEQ. Trimming cost V 1 base and J 4 bases, with 5 bases left between them. The sequencing input was PBMCs. The genes are TRBV4-2 and TRBJ1-6, with D tentatively TRBD1 (5 bases). The source is a male donor in good health and CMV-seronegative. In DNA form, the CDR3 reads TGTGCCAGCAGCCAAGGACAGTATAATTCACCCCTCCACTTT. Translating it yields CASSQGQYNSPLHF.